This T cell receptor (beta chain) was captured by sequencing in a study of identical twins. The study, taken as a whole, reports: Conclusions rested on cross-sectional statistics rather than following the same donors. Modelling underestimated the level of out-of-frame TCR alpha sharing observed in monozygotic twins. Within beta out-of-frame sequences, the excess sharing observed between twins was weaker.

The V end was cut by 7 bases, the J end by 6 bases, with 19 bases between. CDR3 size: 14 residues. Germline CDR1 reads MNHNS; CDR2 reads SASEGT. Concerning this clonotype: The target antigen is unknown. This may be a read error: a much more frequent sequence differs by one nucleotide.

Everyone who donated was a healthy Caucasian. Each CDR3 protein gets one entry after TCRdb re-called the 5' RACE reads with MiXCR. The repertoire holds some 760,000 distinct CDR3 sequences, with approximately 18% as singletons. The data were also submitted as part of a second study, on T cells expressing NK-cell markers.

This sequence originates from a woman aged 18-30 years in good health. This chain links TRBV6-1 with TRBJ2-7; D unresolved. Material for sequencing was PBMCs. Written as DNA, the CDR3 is TGTGCCAGCACTAGTGGGAAGGCCCTCGGCGAGCAGTACTTC. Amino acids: CASTSGKALGEQYF.